This T cell receptor beta chain stems from a study of T-cell memory formation after mild COVID-19. Study-wide findings and caveats: CD4+ contracting clones lay mainly in CM and EM, CD8+ ones in EMRA.

Trimming took 6 bases from V and 4 from J; bases not matched to a gene: 9. The CDR3 runs 14 residues. Germline CDR1 SGHAT, CDR2 FQDESV (reference sequence). In regard to this clonotype: What it binds is unknown.

TCRdb re-derived calls from the 5' RACE reads in MiXCR, one entry per CDR3 protein. The sample records around 200,000 distinct CDR3 sequences, more than 25% being singletons. This TCR came from an adult woman who had mild COVID-19 (a few samples of this study predate the infection). Cell type and time point are not known. The chain carries TRBV11-1 and TRBJ2-7; 7 nucleotides agree with TRBD1. The sequencing sample was made of PBMCs or a T cell subset sorted from them (not recorded which). The CDR3 bases are TGTGCCAGCAGAACCAGGACAGGTGGTTACGAGCAGTACTTC. It codes for CASRTRTGGYEQYF.